This TCR beta chain was documented in a study of blood T cell dynamics during melanoma immunotherapy. DNA loading was fixed at 350 to 450 ng for all bulk PBMC samples. Method: immunoSEQ multiplex PCR; TCRdb's copy keeps in-frame clones and lacks some. The repertoire holds just over 7,000 clones, with about four fifths as singletons. As regards this clone: Its antigen is not identified.

General study points: At W3, later disease-control patients showed bifurcated PBMC repertoire changes, unlike progressors.

The CDR3 length is 13 residues. Trimming left V 5 bases short and J 4 bases short, with 11 bases between. The germline V gene encodes CDR1 LNHDA and CDR2 SQIVND (reference sequence). Time point described: pre-treatment baseline. Blood was drawn before treatment and at week 3 after checkpoint blockade. Prior systemic cancer therapy, immunosuppressant use and other active malignancies excluded patients. This clonotype was obtained from a human donor with melanoma. This rearrangement joins TRBV19 to TRBJ1-1; D ambiguous. The specimen was blood, collected from a patient treated with checkpoint blockade. As DNA, the CDR3 is TGTGCCAGTAGTGAGGGCGGAGCCACTGAAGCTTTCTTT. The encoded protein is CASSEGGATEAFF. Using reference TRBV19 and TRBJ1-1 for the parts outside the CDR3, the full variable domain is DGGITQSPKYLFRKEGQNVTLSCEQNLNHDAMYWYRQDPGQGLRLIYYSQIVNDFQKGDIAEGYSVSREKKESFPLTVTSAQKNPTAFYLCASSEGGATEAFFGQGTRLTVV.